The T cell receptor beta chain described here comes from a study of T cells in Graves' hyperthyroidism and ophthalmopathy. Notes on the study in general: Clonotypes that were expanded in thyroid above 0.001 mostly appeared in blood too.

A few counts support this clonotype. As yet, its antigen is unknown. The junction does not match germline at one end; this may be a read error. The CDR3 covers 16 residues. In germline, CDR1 is MNHEY, CDR2 SMNVEV (reference sequence). TCR beta CDR3 regions were amplified from RNA transcripts. Using the HTBI primer set, a first-round RT-PCR was run on the TCR CDR3. TCRdb called the multiplex PCR reads again in MiXCR, with one record for every CDR3 protein. The sample includes 250,000 to 300,000 distinct CDR3 sequences, roughly 19% of them seen just once. The TCR comes from a man aged 50 or older with Graves' ophthalmopathy. Sequencing was done on a sample of blood. The V call is TRBV27, the J call TRBJ2-3, with a possible D match to TRBD1 (5 bases). CDR3 in DNA: TGTGGCAGCACCTCTTCGGACACTAAGGGCACAGATACGCAGTATTTT. Residues: CGSTSSDTKGTDTQYF.